The T cell receptor (beta chain) under discussion was sequenced for a study of T cells in Graves' hyperthyroidism and ophthalmopathy. Notes on the study in general: Appearing also in blood were most of the thyroid clonotypes expanded above 0.001.

The germline V gene has CDR1 DFQATT and CDR2 SNEGSKA (reference sequence). V lost 6 bases to trimming and J lost 0 bases, with 14 bases between them. The CDR3 runs 14 residues. This clonotype was recorded at least ten times. Antigen: not known. Patients were excluded because of uncontrolled infection, other autoimmune disease, pregnancy or lactation. What was amplified from RNA transcripts were TCR beta CDR3 regions. First-round RT-PCR with HTBI primers amplified the TCR CDR3 region. TCRdb analysed the multiplex PCR reads with MiXCR anew, one entry per CDR3 protein. This table has hundreds of thousands of distinct CDR3 sequences, roughly 14% appearing once.

Sequenced: blood. The chain employs TRBV20-1 and TRBJ2-5; perhaps TRBD1 as D (6 bases). The origin of this receptor is a man in his late teens or twenties with Graves' ophthalmopathy. CDR3 amino acids: CSALGQNNQETQYF. CDR3 bases: TGCAGTGCCCTGGGACAAAATAACCAAGAGACCCAGTACTTC.